This record concerns one T cell receptor (beta chain) sequence. The V gene's germline CDR1 is DFQATT and CDR2 SNEGSKA (reference sequence). The CDR3 has 14 amino acids. Trimming cost V 5 bases and J 0 bases, with 13 bases left between them. This entry comes from a study of regulatory T cells in long-lasting Graves disease. Described time point: persistent/refractory GD, antithyroid drugs over 5 years with positive TRAb. TCR sequences were obtained from RNA taken from PBMCs. Libraries of TCR beta came from iRepertoire HTBI primers plus Arm-PCR of CDR3 regions. One entry per CDR3 protein, called by TCRdb with MiXCR from the multiplex PCR reads. The sample records some 280,000 distinct CDR3 sequences, 22% being singletons.

The source was peripheral blood mononuclear cells (PBMCs), collected when the disease was refractory, from a patient treated with antithyroid drugs. The source is a female donor with Graves disease. The rearrangement uses TRBV20-1 and TRBJ1-1; possible D gene TRBD1, 5 bases. This chain's CDR3 is CSAGAGGLNTEAFF. CDR3 sequence (DNA): TGCAGTGCTGGGGCTGGGGGTCTGAACACTGAAGCTTTCTTT.